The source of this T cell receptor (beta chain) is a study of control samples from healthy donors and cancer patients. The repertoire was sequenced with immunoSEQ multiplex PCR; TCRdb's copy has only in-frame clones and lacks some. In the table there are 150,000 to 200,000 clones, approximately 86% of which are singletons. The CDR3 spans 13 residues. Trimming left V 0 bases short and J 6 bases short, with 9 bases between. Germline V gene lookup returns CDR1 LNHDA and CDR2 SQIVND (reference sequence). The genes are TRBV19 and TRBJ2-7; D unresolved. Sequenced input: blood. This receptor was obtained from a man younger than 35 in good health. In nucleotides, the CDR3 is TGTGCCAGTAGTATAGATAGGGCCGGCGAGCAGTACTTC. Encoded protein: CASSIDRAGEQYF.